What follows describes a single T cell receptor (beta chain). The CDR3 runs 13 residues. CDR1 is DFQATT and CDR2 is SNEGSKA in the germline V gene (reference sequence). Trimming removed 1 base from V and 4 bases from J, with 10 bases in between. MiXCR, run by TCRdb on the 5' RACE reads, gives a single entry per CDR3 protein. This repertoire shows under 700,000 distinct CDR3 sequences, 20% found once; its top ten account for around 12%. The data stem from a study of T-cell memory formation after mild COVID-19. The source is an adult woman who had mild COVID-19 (a few samples of this study predate the infection). Cell type and time point are not known. The rearrangement joins TRBV20-1 to TRBJ1-2, with a weak D call TRBD1 (5 bases). The source material was PBMCs or a T cell subset sorted from them (not recorded which). CDR3 residues: CSARVGTVYGYTF. The CDR3 DNA reads as TGCAGTGCTAGAGTGGGGACGGTCTATGGCTACACCTTC.